This TCR beta chain was sequenced during a study of T-cell reconstitution after alpha-beta-depleted transplantation in children. The study's findings and limits: T-cell counts and diversity were attributed mostly to newly produced T cells one year after transplant. For some patients, TCRbeta diversity was high at day 60 because of recipient T cells and thymic progenitors that survived. Several hundred rapidly expanded clones from non-depleted graft cells reportedly supplied alpha-beta T cells about two months post-transplant.

Unique molecular identifiers were incorporated when the TCRbeta library was constructed. Via MiXCR, TCRdb re-called the PCR reads, giving one row per CDR3 protein. The table has about 260,000 distinct CDR3 sequences, approximately 8% seen once. This clonotype was detected many times. Its target is unknown. This sample comprised PBMCs, mostly from graft donor cells, obtained 180 days after TCRalphabeta/CD19-depleted stem cell transplant. The source of this sequence is a male patient aged 10 to 17 who had a stem cell transplant for acute lymphoblastic leukemia, so the T cells may come from the graft donor.

This CDR3 reads CASSGVLAKNIQYF. The CDR3 nucleotides read TGTGCCAGCAGTGGCGTCCTAGCCAAAAACATTCAGTACTTC. The chain is built from TRBV12-3 or TRBV12-4 and TRBJ2-4; unclear D gene. This CDR3 comprises 14 residues. Trimming pared 5 bases from V and 0 bases from J, leaving 8 bases between.